Presented here are 9 T cell receptor beta chains from one specimen sequenced in a study of T cells in localized non-small cell lung cancer. This table comes from immunoSEQ multiplex PCR, and its TCRdb copy is limited to in-frame clones, with some not included. The table lists roughly 16,000 clones, around 79% of them singletons. The source was peripheral blood, collected before any cancer treatment. The receptors were sampled from a male donor older than 55 with stage I lung adenocarcinoma.

CDR3 in amino acids: CASRAEEEKLFF. In DNA form, the CDR3 reads TGTGCCAGCAGAGCAGAAGAGGAAAAACTGTTTTTT. The chain carries TRBV2 and TRBJ1-4; no reliable D call. The CDR3 is 12 residues long. Per the germline V gene, CDR1 is SNHLY and CDR2 is FYNNEI. Trimming shortened V by 6 bases and J by 8 bases, and 10 bases separated the two germline ends.

This sequence joins TRBV2 and TRBJ2-2; a weak D match, TRBD2 (6 bases). Trimming removed 5 bases from V and 6 bases from J, with 7 bases in between. The CDR3 extends over 12 amino acids. Germline V gene lookup returns CDR1 SNHLY and CDR2 FYNNEI. DNA for the CDR3: TGTGCCAGCAGTCGGGACTCCGGGGAGCTGTTTTTT. It yields the protein CASSRDSGELFF.

This chain joins TRBV19 and TRBJ1-2; 10 positions match TRBD1. CDR3 length: 15 residues. Germline values: CDR1 LNHDA, CDR2 SQIVND (reference sequence). Germline trimming cut 6 bases from V and 4 bases from J; bases unmatched to any gene: 8. In DNA form, the CDR3 reads TGTGCCAGTAGAGACGGACAGGGGGACCTCTATGGCTACACCTTC. Protein: CASRDGQGDLYGYTF.

This chain links TRBV29-1 with TRBJ2-2; D might be TRBD1 (7 bases). The CDR3 sequence is 14 residues long. Trimming stripped 3 bases from V and 4 bases from J, with 12 bases between. CDR1 and CDR2 from the germline V gene are SQVTM and ANQGSEA. The CDR3 DNA sequence: TGCAGCGTTGAGGGCCAGGGGGGCACCGGGGAGCTGTTTTTT. It yields the protein CSVEGQGGTGELFF.

Of note for this clone: A junction boundary mismatches the germline segment, possibly from a read error. J is TRBJ2-5 and V is TRBV2; 8 bases agree with TRBD1. This CDR3 is built from 15 residues. Looked up from germline, CDR1 is SNHLY and CDR2 is FYNNEI. In nucleotides, the CDR3 is TGTGCCAGCAGGAGCCGGCCAGGGGGCGGAGAGACCCGGTACTTC. It codes for CASRSRPGGGETRYF.

The V gene is TRBV15, the J gene TRBJ2-5; D may be TRBD1 or TRBD2 (5 bases each). The length of the CDR3 is 16 residues. Trimming cost V 1 base and J 3 bases, with 15 bases left between them. In germline, CDR1 is LNHNV, CDR2 YYDKDF (reference sequence). The CDR3 loop is CATSRGSGTGKETQYF. CDR3 nucleotides: TGTGCCACCAGCAGAGGATCCGGGACGGGGAAAGAGACCCAGTACTTC.

The V gene is TRBV30, the J gene TRBJ2-2; 8 bases agree with TRBD2. This CDR3 contains 16 residues. V lost 4 bases to trimming and J lost 1 base; unmatched junction nucleotides: 8. Per the germline V gene, CDR1 is GTSNPN and CDR2 is SVGIG (reference sequence). CDR3 sequence reads: CAWTYSGGWNTGELFF. DNA for the CDR3: TGTGCCTGGACGTATTCGGGGGGGTGGAACACCGGGGAGCTGTTTTTT.

This clone has a handful of counts. This rearrangement joins TRBV7-6 to TRBJ1-1; tentatively, D is TRBD1 (6 bases). Germline V CDR1 and CDR2: SGHVS, FNYEAQ. CDR3 length: 16 residues. Trimming took 3 bases from V and 4 from J, leaving 18 bases between them. CDR3 coding DNA: TGTGCCAGCAGCTTGGCGGGGGGGGCAGAGAGCACTGAAGCTTTCTTT. Translation: CASSLAGGAESTEAFF.

The chain employs TRBV11-2 and TRBJ1-3, with D possibly being TRBD1 (5 bases). This CDR3 region has 16 residues. Trimming stripped 1 base from V and 3 bases from J, with 13 bases between. Germline assignment: CDR1 SGHAT and CDR2 FQNNGV. This CDR3 is CASSLVLVGGGNTIYF. The CDR3 DNA sequence: TGTGCCAGCAGCTTAGTGTTGGTTGGGGGTGGAAACACCATATATTTT.